A single sample is the source of the 29 T cell receptor beta chains below, sequenced in a study of identical twins. TCRdb redid the calling of the 5' RACE reads with MiXCR, one entry per CDR3 protein. The table lists about 530,000 distinct CDR3 sequences, about a fifth of them singletons, with 0.4% to 0.6% in the top ten. The data were also submitted as part of a second study, on yellow fever vaccine responses in identical twins.

Input material: CD4+ T cells sorted from blood. These TCRs come from a woman between 18 and 29 years old in good health.

This clonotype was seen many times. This sequence joins TRBV6-2 or TRBV6-3 and TRBJ1-1; D ambiguous. This CDR3 has 16 residues. V gave up 5 bases and J gave up 3 bases, with 19 bases separating them. Germline V gene sequence: CDR1 MNHEY, CDR2 SVGEGT. The CDR3 DNA reads as TGTGCCAGCAGTCCCGGGCCAGCTGTGTCCGACACTGAAGCTTTCTTT. This encodes CASSPGPAVSDTEAFF.

This clonotype was detected only a few times. This chain connects TRBV11-2 to TRBJ2-7; 12 nucleotides line up with TRBD2. Trimming at V came to 1 base and at J to 7 bases, leaving 8 bases not matched to a gene. The CDR3 runs to 16 residues. Germline V gives CDR1 SGHAT, CDR2 FQNNGV. This CDR3 is CASSLVASGGAGEQYV. In DNA, the CDR3 is TGTGCCAGCAGCTTAGTGGCTAGCGGGGGGGCTGGGGAGCAGTACGTC.

This rearrangement joins TRBV12-3 or TRBV12-4 to TRBJ1-5; D remains unclear. The CDR3 contains 15 residues. The V gene lost 6 bases and the J gene lost 0 bases, with 12 bases spanning the gap. Here the CDR3 reads CASRMEGISNQPQHF. The CDR3 DNA reads as TGTGCCAGCAGAATGGAAGGGATTAGCAATCAGCCCCAGCATTTT.

This chain joins TRBV14 and TRBJ1-6, with D maybe TRBD1 (6 bases). The V and J ends lost 0 bases and 7 bases respectively, with 13 bases between them. Germline CDR1 is SGHDN and CDR2 is FVKESK. This CDR3 comprises 16 residues. As DNA, the CDR3 is TGTGCCAGCAGCCAAGACGGGGGGGCCAGGAATTCACCCCTCCACTTT. Translation gives CASSQDGGARNSPLHF.

This clonotype appeared many times. The chain links TRBV5-6 to TRBJ2-7; no clear D gene. Germline V gene data show CDR1 as SGHDT and CDR2 as YYEEEE. This CDR3 has 13 amino acids. Trimming took 0 bases from V and 6 from J, leaving 10 bases between them. CDR3 bases: TGTGCCAGCAGCTTGGAGCGACCGGGCGAGCAGTACTTC. This gives the protein CASSLERPGEQYF.

Only a few counts were recorded for this clonotype. V usage is TRBV6-4 and J usage is TRBJ1-5; unclear D gene. The CDR3 has 13 residues. Germline V lookup: CDR1 MRHNA, CDR2 SNTAGT. Trimming shortened V by 3 bases and J by 4 bases, and 7 bases separated the two germline ends. CDR3 loop: CASSDEGNQPQHF. The CDR3 DNA is TGTGCCAGCAGTGATGAAGGGAATCAGCCCCAGCATTTT.

This clonotype was detected only once. The rearrangement joins TRBV20-1 to TRBJ2-7, with 9 bases matching TRBD1. The CDR3 is 14 residues long. Germline V gene lookup returns CDR1 DFQATT and CDR2 SNEGSKA (reference sequence). Germline trimming cut 3 bases from V and 2 bases from J; bases unmatched to any gene: 5. CDR3 amino acids: CSARGQGDPYEQYV. CDR3 DNA sequence: TGCAGTGCTAGGGGACAGGGTGACCCCTACGAGCAGTACGTC.

This clonotype has a count of ten or more. V and J are TRBV12-3 or TRBV12-4 and TRBJ2-3, with 8 bases fitting TRBD1. V lost 6 bases to trimming and J lost 3 bases; unmatched junction nucleotides: 8. The CDR3 contains 15 residues. The CDR3: CASRPWTGRTDTQYF. The CDR3 region has the DNA TGTGCCAGCAGACCCTGGACAGGGAGAACAGATACGCAGTATTTT.

The V and J genes are TRBV12-3 or TRBV12-4 and TRBJ2-2; no clear D. Trimming cost V 5 bases and J 6 bases, with 13 bases left between them. The CDR3 totals 14 residues. This CDR3 reads CASSVRNGPGELFF. The CDR3 DNA reads as TGTGCCAGCAGTGTCCGCAACGGGCCCGGGGAGCTGTTTTTT.

The chain joins TRBV6-1 to TRBJ2-3; 8 bases align to TRBD1. Germline lookup yields CDR1 MNHNS and CDR2 SASEGT. V lost 6 bases and J lost 5; bases outside the gene matches: 7. The CDR3 is 14 amino acids. The CDR3 loop reads CASSQQGVGDTQYF. The CDR3 DNA reads as TGTGCCAGCAGCCAACAGGGGGTGGGAGATACGCAGTATTTT.

This clonotype was observed a handful of times. The chain has TRBV19 and TRBJ2-1; TRBD2 agrees at 7 bases. J lost 0 bases, V lost 6 bases, and 11 bases had no gene match. The germline CDR1 and CDR2 sequences are LNHDA and SQIVND (reference sequence). The CDR3 covers 17 residues. The CDR3 coding sequence is TGTGCCAGTAGCGATCTAGCGGAAATACTCTCCTACAATGAGCAGTTCTTC. This gives the protein CASSDLAEILSYNEQFF.

The chain uses TRBV5-6 and TRBJ2-4; D gene unclear. The CDR3 runs to 14 residues. Per germline, CDR1 SGHDT and CDR2 YYEEEE. Trimming stripped 4 bases from V and 3 bases from J, with 11 bases between. CDR3 in DNA: TGTGCCAGCAGCATTCAGGCAGTCAAAAACATTCAGTACTTC. As protein: CASSIQAVKNIQYF.

This chain uses TRBV29-1 with TRBJ1-2, with 7 bases aligning to TRBD1. This CDR3 is built from 13 residues. Germline V gene sequence: CDR1 SQVTM, CDR2 ANQGSEA. V lost 7 bases and J lost 5; bases outside the gene matches: 10. The CDR3 reads CSAFRTGHYGYTF. The DNA of the CDR3 is TGCAGCGCTTTTAGGACAGGACATTATGGCTACACCTTC.

This clonotype was seen more than once but under ten times. The rearrangement uses TRBV12-3 or TRBV12-4 and TRBJ2-5, with D uncertain. This CDR3 has 13 residues. Trimming left V 5 bases short and J 4 bases short, with 11 bases between. CDR3 nucleotide sequence: TGTGCCAGCAGTACATATAGCAGAGAGACCCAGTACTTC. Translating gives CASSTYSRETQYF.

This clonotype was seen a single time. This CDR3 reads CASRRDSGEKLFF. The CDR3 DNA reads TGTGCCAGCAGAAGGGACAGTGGGGAAAAACTGTTTTTT. This chain links TRBV2 with TRBJ1-4; the match to TRBD1 covers 7 bases. Germline CDR1 and CDR2: SNHLY and FYNNEI. The V gene end was trimmed by 6 bases and the J gene end by 8 bases; junction bases not matched to a gene: 6. CDR3 length: 13 amino acids.

V usage is TRBV6-5 and J usage is TRBJ2-3; 7 bases agree with TRBD2. From germline, CDR1 is MNHEY and CDR2 SVGAGI. The length of the CDR3 is 16 residues. The V segment lost 0 bases and the J segment 3 bases; nucleotides outside the gene matches: 6. CDR3 bases: TGTGCCAGCAGTTACTCGCCTGGGGGGGTAACAGATACGCAGTATTTT. Translated, it gives CASSYSPGGVTDTQYF.

This clonotype came up a few times. The chain uses TRBV29-1 and TRBJ2-3; the D gene could be TRBD1 or TRBD2 (5 bases each). This CDR3 contains 12 residues. Trimming took off 4 bases at V and 4 bases at J, with 9 bases between the two ends. Germline V gives CDR1 SQVTM, CDR2 ANQGSEA. CDR3 nucleotide sequence: TGCAGCGTTGTGGTGGGGGCAGATACGCAGTATTTT. It is translated as CSVVVGADTQYF.

The chain combines TRBV20-1 with TRBJ2-3; D ambiguous. Deletions cut 3 bases from V and 3 bases from J, with 4 bases between. CDR1 is DFQATT, CDR2 SNEGSKA, per germline (reference sequence). The length of the CDR3 is 11 residues. CDR3 loop: CSASWTDTQYF. The CDR3 region has the DNA TGCAGTGCTAGCTGGACAGATACGCAGTATTTT.

V is TRBV7-8 and J is TRBJ2-7; D uncertain. Germline lookup yields CDR1 SGHVS and CDR2 FQNEAQ. V was trimmed by 2 bases and J by 2 bases, leaving 10 bases between them. The CDR3 is 14 amino acids. The CDR3 nucleotides are TGTGCCAGCAGCTTAAACTCAATAGCCTACGAGCAGTACGTC. Translating gives CASSLNSIAYEQYV.

This chain connects TRBV7-9 to TRBJ2-5, with unresolved D. CDR1 is SEHNR, CDR2 FQNEAQ, per germline (reference sequence). Trimming took off 1 base at V and 0 bases at J, with 9 bases between the two ends. CDR3 length: 15 residues. The DNA for the CDR3 is TGTGCCAGCAGCTTAGGAGACGACCACCAAGAGACCCAGTACTTC. It specifies CASSLGDDHQETQYF.

The gene calls are TRBV5-1 and TRBJ2-2; 7 nucleotides match TRBD2. Looked up from germline, CDR1 is SGHRS and CDR2 is YFSETQ. Unmatched junction bases numbered 4, after V lost 4 bases and J lost 1 base. The CDR3 sequence is 15 residues long. CDR3 sequence reads: CASSMSGVNTGELFF. CDR3 sequence (DNA): TGCGCCAGCAGCATGAGCGGGGTGAACACCGGGGAGCTGTTTTTT.

This clonotype showed up just a few times. The chain couples TRBV7-9 to TRBJ2-1; the match to TRBD2 covers 10 bases. Trimming at V came to 4 bases and at J to 4 bases, leaving 7 bases not matched to a gene. Germline V gives CDR1 SEHNR, CDR2 FQNEAQ (reference sequence). The CDR3 contains 16 residues. CDR3 residues: CASSSRSSGGYNEQFF. CDR3 bases: TGTGCCAGCAGCTCGAGATCTAGCGGGGGATACAATGAGCAGTTCTTC.

V and J are TRBV5-1 and TRBJ2-1; weak D call: TRBD1 (5 bases). The CDR3 has 17 amino acids. In germline, CDR1 is SGHRS, CDR2 YFSETQ. Between the trimmed V and J ends, which lost 0 bases and 3 bases, there was a span of 16 bases. DNA of the CDR3: TGCGCCAGCAGCTTGGCCGTAGGGCAGGGAAGCTACAATGAGCAGTTCTTC. Residues: CASSLAVGQGSYNEQFF.

CDR3: CASSIAGGGRTQYF. CDR3 DNA: TGTGCCAGTAGTATAGCGGGTGGAGGGAGGACCCAGTACTTC. The V gene is TRBV2, the J gene TRBJ2-5; 7 bases are a match to TRBD2. In germline, CDR1 is SNHLY, CDR2 FYNNEI. Trimming removed 9 bases from V and 7 bases from J; junction bases left unmatched: 14. The CDR3 is 14 amino acids.

This clonotype showed up just a few times. This chain joins TRBV7-9 and TRBJ2-1; D is unresolved. V was clipped by 0 bases and J by 9 bases, with 9 bases between them. The CDR3 is made up of 13 amino acids. Germline V gene data show CDR1 as SEHNR and CDR2 as FQNEAQ (reference sequence). The CDR3 region has the DNA TGTGCCAGCAGCTTAGCGGATGGTAGTGAGCAGTTCTTC. The encoded protein is CASSLADGSEQFF. The full variable domain, with the rest looked up from reference TRBV7-9 and TRBJ2-1, is DTGVSQNPRHKITKRGQNVTFRCDPISEHNRLYWYRQTLGQGPEFLTYFQNEAQLEKSRLLSDRFSAERPKGSFSTLEIQRTEQGDSAMYLCASSLADGSEQFFGPGTRLTVL.

The chain combines TRBV27 with TRBJ2-1, with D unclear. CDR1 and CDR2 from the germline V gene are MNHEY and SMNVEV (reference sequence). V was pared by 5 bases and J by 5 bases, with 16 bases between. The CDR3 sequence is 15 residues long. The CDR3 DNA follows: TGTGCCAGCAGTCGCCCCGGAGCGAGTGACAATGAGCAGTTCTTC. This sequence encodes CASSRPGASDNEQFF.

This clonotype appeared many times. The J gene is TRBJ2-1, the V gene TRBV24-1; D is ambiguous. V was clipped by 3 bases and J by 2 bases, with 13 bases between them. The CDR3 totals 16 residues. Germline CDR1 and CDR2: KGHDR and SFDVKD. CDR3 coding DNA: TGTGCCACCAGTGATAATAGCCCAATAACCTACAATGAGCAGTTCTTC. Translating gives CATSDNSPITYNEQFF.

The V gene is TRBV6-1, the J gene TRBJ2-3; the D is unclear. The CDR3 spans 13 residues. V lost 6 bases to trimming and J lost 0 bases, with 7 bases between them. CDR1 is MNHNS, CDR2 SASEGT, per germline. The CDR3 DNA follows: TGTGCCAGCAGAAACCCTAGCACAGATACGCAGTATTTT. Translated, it gives CASRNPSTDTQYF.

This clonotype appeared a few times. The chain links TRBV12-3 or TRBV12-4 to TRBJ1-1, with a tentative D call TRBD1 (5 bases). Trimming pared 6 bases from V and 4 bases from J, leaving 21 bases between. The CDR3 totals 16 residues. The chain's CDR3 is CASRFFSGVRGTEAFF. CDR3 coding DNA: TGTGCCAGCAGATTTTTCTCGGGGGTTAGGGGCACTGAAGCTTTCTTT.